The 21 T cell receptor beta chains given below trace back to one sample, sequenced in a study of T-cell reconstitution after alpha-beta-depleted transplantation in children. This sample's TCRbeta library carried unique molecular identifier barcodes. TCRdb fed the PCR reads into MiXCR, producing one record per CDR3 protein. The profile shows about a million distinct CDR3 sequences, roughly 29% of them singletons. This specimen was PBMCs, mostly from graft donor cells, taken 360 days after TCRalphabeta/CD19-depleted stem cell transplant. The receptors shown here come from a boy under three years old who had a stem cell transplant for SCID, so the T cells may come from the graft donor.

This chain's CDR3 is CASKGQLYEQYF. The CDR3 DNA reads TGTGCCAGCAAGGGACAGCTCTACGAGCAGTACTTC. The chain joins TRBV2 to TRBJ2-7; 7 bases map to TRBD1. Germline values: CDR1 SNHLY, CDR2 FYNNEI. The CDR3 has 12 residues. J was trimmed by 3 bases and V by 7 bases; bases with no gene match: 3.

This clonotype has at least ten counts. The V call is TRBV7-8, the J call TRBJ2-1, with 12 bases matching TRBD2. V trimming: 1 base; J trimming: 7 bases; junction bases outside the gene matches: 8. The CDR3 loop spans 17 amino acids. Germline loops: CDR1 SGHVS, CDR2 FQNEAQ. As DNA, the CDR3 is TGTGCCAGCAGCTTAGATTCTTGGCTAGCGGGGGGGAATGAGCAGTTCTTC. It translates to CASSLDSWLAGGNEQFF.

V is TRBV7-9 and J is TRBJ2-3; 13 bases line up with TRBD2. There are 17 residues in the CDR3. Germline V lookup: CDR1 SEHNR, CDR2 FQNEAQ (reference sequence). Trimming cost V 2 bases and J 6 bases; bases outside gene matches: 8. CDR3 sequence (DNA): TGTGCCAGCAGCTTATTTACACTAGCGGGGGGGCGTGATACGCAGTATTTT. Its protein is CASSLFTLAGGRDTQYF.

This chain connects TRBV7-9 to TRBJ1-1, with 7 bases lining up with TRBD1. In germline, CDR1 is SEHNR, CDR2 FQNEAQ (reference sequence). V was pared by 7 bases and J by 4 bases, with 6 bases of the junction left unmatched. This CDR3 is built from 13 residues. For the CDR3, the DNA is TGTGCCAGCACCCAGGGGGGGTCCACTGAAGCTTTCTTT. Its translation: CASTQGGSTEAFF.

The chain employs TRBV20-1 and TRBJ2-3; TRBD2 agrees at 7 bases. The ends lost 5 bases at V and 2 bases at J; junction bases unmatched: 10. This CDR3 has 15 residues. CDR1 DFQATT and CDR2 SNEGSKA come from the germline V gene (reference sequence). The CDR3 sequence is CSAGAGTTNTDTQYF. CDR3 in DNA: TGCAGTGCTGGCGCCGGGACTACGAACACAGATACGCAGTATTTT.

This clonotype appeared a single time. The chain combines TRBV6-2 or TRBV6-3 with TRBJ2-3, with TRBD2 identical over 7 bases. CDR1 is MNHEY, CDR2 SVGEGT, per germline. V shed 7 bases and J 3 bases; nucleotides not matched to a gene: 10. The CDR3 covers 15 residues. The CDR3 DNA reads as TGTGCCAGCACCCCGCGGGGGAGAGCGACAGATACGCAGTATTTT. Its translation is CASTPRGRATDTQYF.

This clonotype was recorded a few times. The genes are TRBV9 and TRBJ1-6, with TRBD1 identical over 8 bases. Germline CDR1 is SGDLS and CDR2 is YYNGEE. Trimming at V came to 4 bases and at J to 0 bases, leaving 6 bases not matched to a gene. The CDR3 contains 17 residues. For the CDR3, the DNA is TGTGCCAGCAGCCTCGGGACAGGCGTCTCCTATAATTCACCCCTCCACTTT. Amino acid sequence: CASSLGTGVSYNSPLHF.

This clonotype was found a few times. The CDR3 DNA reads TGTGCCAGCAGTTTTATTGGGGTGGGGGGACGGAATGAGCAGTTCTTC. Translating gives CASSFIGVGGRNEQFF. The V and J genes are TRBV12-3 or TRBV12-4 and TRBJ2-1; D may be TRBD2 (6 bases). The CDR3 loop spans 16 amino acids. The V end was cut by 3 bases, the J end by 7 bases, with 19 bases between.

The V gene is TRBV11-2, the J gene TRBJ2-1; weak D call: TRBD2 (7 bases). This CDR3 has 17 amino acids. Deletions cut 1 base from V and 4 bases from J, with 17 bases between. Germline CDR1 SGHAT, CDR2 FQNNGV. CDR3 coding DNA: TGTGCCAGCAGCTTAGGAGTGGGCGGGGGCCGTTACAATGAGCAGTTCTTC. It translates to CASSLGVGGGRYNEQFF.

The chain uses TRBV6-1 and TRBJ2-7; 10 positions agree with TRBD1. The CDR3 runs to 13 residues. From germline, CDR1 is MNHNS and CDR2 SASEGT. V was clipped by 6 bases and J by 6 bases; unmatched bases: 5. The CDR3 sequence: CASSPGTGAEQYF. CDR3 DNA: TGTGCCAGCAGCCCCGGGACAGGGGCCGAGCAGTACTTC.

The V and J genes are TRBV5-1 and TRBJ1-2, with D tentatively TRBD1 (6 bases). Trimming left V 0 bases short and J 3 bases short, with 6 bases between. The CDR3 sequence is 13 residues long. From germline, CDR1 is SGHRS and CDR2 YFSETQ. CDR3 sequence: CASSLEGDYGYTF. The CDR3 region has the DNA TGCGCCAGCAGCTTGGAGGGGGACTATGGCTACACCTTC.

As concerns this clonotype: This clone may be a read error of a much larger clone one base away. The chain joins TRBV20-1 to TRBJ2-1; the D gene is possibly TRBD1 (6 bases). Germline V gene lookup returns CDR1 DFQATT and CDR2 SNEGSKA (reference sequence). The CDR3 runs 15 residues. CDR3 residues: CSARVWQGPLNERFF. CDR3 bases: TGCAGTGCTAGAGTTTGGCAGGGGCCCCTCAATGAGCGGTTCTTC.

The chain combines TRBV2 with TRBJ2-7, with D possibly TRBD1 on 7 matching bases. Germline CDR1 and CDR2: SNHLY and FYNNEI. Trimming pared 2 bases from V and 9 bases from J, leaving 26 bases between. This CDR3 contains 17 residues. CDR3 sequence (DNA): TGTGCCAGCAGTGAACCTTCTCAAACCGCGAGACAGGGAGGGCAGTACTTC. Translation gives CASSEPSQTARQGGQYF.

This clonotype was detected a few times. The rearrangement uses TRBV12-3 or TRBV12-4 and TRBJ1-2; D gene ambiguous. The CDR3 totals 14 residues. Deletions cut 2 bases from V and 8 bases from J, with 15 bases between. CDR3 nucleotides: TGTGCCAGCAGTTTAACCCCCTCTCATGCCGGCTACACCTTC. The encoded protein is CASSLTPSHAGYTF.

The V and J genes are TRBV7-6 and TRBJ2-5, with 11 bases matching TRBD2. V lost 5 bases, J lost 1 base, and 6 bases stayed unmatched. The CDR3 has 16 amino acids. Germline assignment: CDR1 SGHVS and CDR2 FNYEAQ. The CDR3 sequence: CASSKDLAGGQETQYF. In nucleotides, the CDR3 is TGTGCCAGCAGCAAAGATCTAGCGGGGGGCCAAGAGACCCAGTACTTC.

The chain employs TRBV7-9 and TRBJ1-5; D is undetermined. CDR3 length equals 13 residues. V was shortened by 1 base and J by 7 bases, with 8 bases between the two germline ends. The V gene's germline CDR1 is SEHNR and CDR2 FQNEAQ (reference sequence). The CDR3 loop is CASSLEGVQPQHF. The DNA for the CDR3 is TGTGCCAGCAGCTTAGAGGGAGTCCAGCCCCAGCATTTT.

J is TRBJ1-1 and V is TRBV28; D possibly corresponds to TRBD1 (5 bases). This CDR3 region has 16 residues. Trimming stripped 2 bases from V and 3 bases from J, with 16 bases between. Germline V gene lookup returns CDR1 MDHEN and CDR2 SYDVKM. CDR3 amino acids: CASSLPVDLGDTEAFF. The CDR3 region has the DNA TGTGCCAGCAGTTTACCCGTCGACCTGGGGGACACTGAAGCTTTCTTT.

This sequence joins TRBV20-1 and TRBJ2-7, with 7 positions matching TRBD1. The CDR3 extends over 13 amino acids. The V segment lost 4 bases and the J segment 2 bases; nucleotides outside the gene matches: 5. CDR1 and CDR2 from the germline V gene are DFQATT and SNEGSKA (reference sequence). CDR3 sequence reads: CSAKGQFPYEQYF. The CDR3 nucleotides are TGCAGTGCTAAGGGACAGTTCCCCTACGAGCAGTACTTC.

The chain links TRBV10-3 to TRBJ1-2; D is perhaps TRBD1 (6 bases). Germline V gene lookup returns CDR1 ENHRY and CDR2 SYGVKD. V was cut by 8 bases and J by 4 bases, with 14 bases left in between. This CDR3 spans 13 amino acids. The CDR3 sequence: CAISGQGSYGYTF. The CDR3 nucleotides read TGTGCCATCTCCGGTCAGGGGAGCTATGGCTACACCTTC.

The V call is TRBV12-3 or TRBV12-4, the J call TRBJ1-1; TRBD1 matches at 8 bases. The CDR3 is 15 amino acids. V lost 5 bases to trimming and J lost 3 bases; unmatched junction nucleotides: 8. The chain's CDR3 is CASSRTGLGDTEAFF. The CDR3 coding sequence is TGTGCCAGCAGTCGGACAGGGCTCGGGGACACTGAAGCTTTCTTT.

The chain recombines TRBV6-5 with TRBJ1-2; D gene uncertain. The germline gives CDR1 MNHEY, CDR2 SVGAGI. Trimming shortened V by 6 bases and J by 6 bases, and 8 bases separated the two germline ends. The CDR3 is 11 amino acids. The DNA for the CDR3 is TGTGCCAGCAGCTCAAGGGATGGCTACACCTTC. Translating it yields CASSSRDGYTF.